Presented here are 32 T cell receptor beta chains from one specimen sequenced in a study of blood T cell repertoires in COVID-19 (dated by TCRdb to about 2020). The library was built by means of the immunoSEQ multiplex PCR assay. As stored in TCRdb, this immuneACCESS dataset retains in-frame rearrangements with V and J assigned. A fraction of the clones does not appear; measured against another copy, unresolved V genes explain less than half of the discrepancy, and the remainder lacks a known reason. Here the sample has around 200,000 clones; about 87% occur a single time. Approximately 0.88% of the sample is in the top ten clones. Sequenced: peripheral blood. These receptors originate from a woman under 30 who had recovered from COVID-19.

This clone is a singleton in its sample. The chain recombines TRBV30 with TRBJ2-4, with D unresolved. V lost 5 bases, J lost 3 bases, and 17 bases lay in between. The CDR3 runs 15 residues. Per the germline V gene, CDR1 is GTSNPN and CDR2 is SVGIG (reference sequence). The CDR3 here is CAWSTSRRVKNIQYF. DNA for the CDR3: TGTGCCTGGTCTACCAGTCGTCGGGTCAAAAACATTCAGTACTTC.

The V gene is TRBV18, the J gene TRBJ2-3; no reliable D call. This CDR3 contains 11 residues. CDR1 is KGHSH, CDR2 LQKENI, per germline. V was clipped by 6 bases and J by 6 bases, with 7 bases between them. CDR3 DNA: TGTGCCAGCTCCCTTGAGGATACGCAGTATTTT. Protein sequence: CASSLEDTQYF.

V and J are TRBV6-6 and TRBJ2-1; 7 bases fit TRBD2. The CDR3 covers 15 residues. CDR1 MNHNY and CDR2 SVGAGI come from the germline V gene (reference sequence). Germline trimming cut 0 bases from V and 9 bases from J; bases unmatched to any gene: 8. CDR3 in amino acids: CASSYSIITSVEQFF. The CDR3 coding sequence is TGTGCCAGCAGTTACTCGATTATCACTAGCGTTGAGCAGTTCTTC.

The chain is built from TRBV9 and TRBJ2-2; D may be TRBD1 (6 bases). Trimming stripped 2 bases from V and 7 bases from J, with 15 bases between. The CDR3 covers 15 residues. Germline V gene data show CDR1 as SGDLS and CDR2 as YYNGEE. The CDR3 DNA follows: TGTGCCAGCAGCGTTACACAGGGTGGGGTCGGGGAGCTGTTTTTT. It is translated as CASSVTQGGVGELFF.

Regarding this clone: Other DNA sequences in this sample translate to the same CDR3. J is TRBJ1-2 and V is TRBV10-3; TRBD1 agrees at 10 bases. CDR1 and CDR2 (germline): ENHRY, SYGVKD. This CDR3 has 13 residues. V trimming: 6 bases; J trimming: 7 bases; junction bases outside the gene matches: 5. The CDR3 region has the DNA TGTGCCATCAGCCCAGACAGGGGGCTTGGCTACACCTTC. Residues: CAISPDRGLGYTF.

The genes are TRBV7-2 and TRBJ2-5; a possible D gene is TRBD1 (7 bases). Germline CDR1 and CDR2: SGHTA and FQGNSA. The CDR3 covers 16 residues. Trimming pared 5 bases from V and 9 bases from J, leaving 25 bases between. CDR3 bases: TGTGCCAGCAGCCACACCAAATCGACAGGGCCGGGGGCCCAGTACTTC. The encoded protein is CASSHTKSTGPGAQYF.

The chain joins TRBV7-2 to TRBJ2-3, with a tentative D call TRBD2 (5 bases). Trimming left V 1 base short and J 5 bases short, with 10 bases between. The CDR3 runs 14 residues. The germline gives CDR1 SGHTA, CDR2 FQGNSA. The CDR3 loop is CASSLGTSGDTQYF. In nucleotides, the CDR3 is TGTGCCAGCAGCTTAGGAACTAGTGGAGATACGCAGTATTTT.

The chain joins TRBV10-2 to TRBJ2-2; TRBD1 matches 7 bases. The length of the CDR3 is 16 residues. Per germline, CDR1 WSHSY and CDR2 SAAADI. V dropped 0 bases and J dropped 4; count of bases not matched to a gene: 5. CDR3: CASSESWDSVTGELFF. The CDR3 DNA is TGCGCCAGCAGTGAGTCTTGGGACAGTGTCACCGGGGAGCTGTTTTTT.

The chain carries TRBV12-3 or TRBV12-4 and TRBJ2-2; unclear D gene. The CDR3 runs 12 residues. V was shortened by 7 bases and J by 6 bases, with 9 bases between the two germline ends. In DNA form, the CDR3 reads TGTGCCAGCATCTCCCTCCCCGGGGAGCTGTTTTTT. Translation gives CASISLPGELFF.

This clone has only one observation. V usage is TRBV7-9 and J usage is TRBJ1-1; the D gene is possibly TRBD1 (6 bases). Trimming took 4 bases from V and 3 from J, leaving 9 bases between them. Germline V CDR1 and CDR2: SEHNR, FQNEAQ (reference sequence). CDR3 length: 13 residues. The CDR3 sequence is CASSYGQYTEAFF. Here the CDR3 DNA reads TGTGCCAGCAGCTACGGACAGTACACTGAAGCTTTCTTT.

The CDR3, as DNA: TGCAGTGCTCCTTCCGCCGGGGAGCTGTTTTTT. Protein sequence: CSAPSAGELFF. This sequence joins TRBV20-1 and TRBJ2-2; no firm D call. CDR1 and CDR2 from the germline V gene are DFQATT and SNEGSKA (reference sequence). This CDR3 is 11 amino acids long. Trimming cost V 5 bases and J 6 bases, with 7 bases left between them.

This clone was counted a few times. The chain joins TRBV6-5 to TRBJ2-1; D is ambiguous. Germline-derived CDR1 and CDR2 are MNHEY and SVGAGI. The CDR3 length is 14 residues. Trimming removed 2 bases at V and 9 bases at J, with 14 bases between. This CDR3 is CASSYGGAATEQFF. The CDR3, as DNA: TGTGCCAGCAGTTACGGCGGAGCTGCTACTGAGCAGTTCTTC.

The chain has TRBV13 and TRBJ1-2; the match to TRBD1 covers 7 bases. Germline V lookup: CDR1 PRHDT, CDR2 FYEKMQ (reference sequence). This CDR3 is 14 amino acids long. Losses at the gene ends were 5 bases for V and 5 bases for J; bases not matched to a gene: 8. CDR3 residues: CASSIETGQYGYTF. CDR3 in DNA: TGTGCCAGCAGCATCGAAACGGGACAGTATGGCTACACCTTC.

V and J are TRBV24-1 and TRBJ2-7, with a possible D match to TRBD2 (5 bases). In germline, CDR1 is KGHDR, CDR2 SFDVKD. V was pared by 4 bases and J by 11 bases, with 14 bases between. CDR3 size: 12 residues. CDR3 in DNA: TGTGCCACCAGTGACGGACCAAGAGGGAAGTACTTC. Its translation is CATSDGPRGKYF.

The chain employs TRBV27 and TRBJ1-6, with 10 bases matching TRBD1. Germline CDR1 is MNHEY and CDR2 is SMNVEV (reference sequence). The length of the CDR3 is 14 residues. Trimming at V came to 5 bases and at J to 10 bases, leaving 5 bases not matched to a gene. The CDR3 loop is CASSDGQGGSPLHF. The CDR3 DNA follows: TGTGCCAGCAGTGATGGACAGGGGGGGTCACCCCTCCACTTT.

This chain links TRBV7-9 with TRBJ2-1; 7 nucleotides line up with TRBD2. The CDR3 extends over 15 amino acids. The germline V gene encodes CDR1 SEHNR and CDR2 FQNEAQ (reference sequence). Trimming removed 2 bases from V and 6 bases from J; junction bases left unmatched: 7. The CDR3: CASSLSGAPLNEQFF. The CDR3 DNA reads as TGTGCCAGCAGCTTAAGCGGGGCCCCCCTCAATGAGCAGTTCTTC. Full variable domain (remainder filled in from reference TRBV7-9 and TRBJ2-1): DTGVSQNPRHKITKRGQNVTFRCDPISEHNRLYWYRQTLGQGPEFLTYFQNEAQLEKSRLLSDRFSAERPKGSFSTLEIQRTEQGDSAMYLCASSLSGAPLNEQFFGPGTRLTVL.

The chain is built from TRBV19 and TRBJ1-2, with D perhaps TRBD1 (5 bases). The CDR3 contains 12 residues. The ends were cut back, 6 bases at V and 7 bases at J, with 12 bases in the middle. Germline CDR1 reads LNHDA; CDR2 reads SQIVND (reference sequence). The CDR3 sequence: CASRGESVGYTF. The CDR3 nucleotides are TGTGCCAGTAGAGGGGAATCGGTTGGCTACACCTTC.

The chain links TRBV7-2 to TRBJ1-5, with a tentative D call TRBD1 (6 bases). Germline-derived CDR1 and CDR2 are SGHTA and FQGNSA. This CDR3 comprises 16 residues. V lost 5 bases, J lost 7 bases, and 21 bases lay in between. The CDR3 nucleotides read TGTGCCAGCAGCCCACGGACAGTCAGGGCTTACCAGCCCCAGCATTTT. This sequence encodes CASSPRTVRAYQPQHF.

This clone was detected only a few times. The CDR3: CASGGLAGGQETQYF. The CDR3 DNA reads as TGTGCCAGCGGAGGACTAGCGGGGGGGCAAGAGACCCAGTACTTC. This chain links TRBV6-5 with TRBJ2-5; 15 bases match TRBD2. With V trimmed by 8 bases and J by 2 bases, 3 bases remained unmatched. The CDR3 is 15 amino acids. The germline V gene encodes CDR1 MNHEY and CDR2 SVGAGI.

This clone was detected a few times. This chain links TRBV21-1 with TRBJ2-7; TRBD1, the table's D call, lacks a check against the DNA. TRBV21-1 represents a pseudogene. The CDR3 extends over 14 amino acids. The CDR3 is CASSMVQGDREQYF. The CDR3, as DNA: TGTGCCAGCAGCATGGTACAGGGGGACAGAGAGCAGTACTTC.

This clone was counted only a few times. CDR3 in amino acids: CASSAPGQGAGEQYV. The CDR3 coding sequence is TGTGCCAGCAGCGCCCCCGGACAGGGGGCGGGCGAGCAGTACGTC. The chain carries TRBV11-2 and TRBJ2-7; 11 bases map to TRBD1. Germline trimming cut 5 bases from V and 6 bases from J; bases unmatched to any gene: 9. The CDR3 totals 15 residues. The germline CDR1 and CDR2 sequences are SGHAT and FQNNGV.

V gene TRBV7-3 combines with J gene TRBJ2-7, with D maybe TRBD2 (6 bases). With 0 bases removed from V and 1 base from J, the gap between germline ends came to 10 bases. Germline assignment: CDR1 SGHTA and CDR2 FQGTGA. This CDR3 has 15 residues. The CDR3 DNA reads TGTGCCAGCAGCTTAACTGCCGGGGGATCCTACGAGCAGTACTTC. Protein: CASSLTAGGSYEQYF.

The chain links TRBV18 to TRBJ1-2; 9 bases map to TRBD1. Germline assignment: CDR1 KGHSH and CDR2 LQKENI. The CDR3 totals 12 residues. The ends lost 5 bases at V and 8 bases at J; junction bases unmatched: 3. The CDR3: CASSTGQGGYTF. CDR3 in DNA: TGTGCCAGCTCAACCGGACAGGGGGGCTACACCTTC.

The genes are TRBV5-1 and TRBJ2-3; 10 nucleotides match TRBD1. With V trimmed by 0 bases and J by 4 bases, 5 bases remained unmatched. Germline V gene data show CDR1 as SGHRS and CDR2 as YFSETQ. This CDR3 contains 16 residues. The CDR3 sequence: CASSLEGTGAADTQYF. The CDR3 DNA reads TGCGCCAGCAGCTTGGAGGGGACAGGGGCCGCAGATACGCAGTATTTT.

The chain combines TRBV6-5 with TRBJ2-7, with 7 bases identical to TRBD2. The CDR3 consists of 14 residues. The germline V gene has CDR1 MNHEY and CDR2 SVGAGI. J lost 3 bases, V lost 4 bases, and 6 bases had no gene match. CDR3 bases: TGTGCCAGCAGTTCAACTAAGCGGGGCTACGAGCAGTACGTC. This sequence encodes CASSSTKRGYEQYV.

The chain couples TRBV3-1 (or the pseudogene TRBV3-2) to TRBJ2-7; possibly TRBD1 for D (6 bases). The CDR3 sequence is 13 residues long. The V gene's germline CDR1 is LGHDT and CDR2 YNNKEL (reference sequence). Trimming shortened V by 4 bases and J by 0 bases, and 7 bases separated the two germline ends. CDR3: CASSRTVSYEQYF. The CDR3 bases are TGTGCCAGCAGCCGGACAGTCTCCTACGAGCAGTACTTC.

This chain connects TRBV19 to TRBJ2-3, with TRBD1 identical over 12 bases. CDR3 length: 19 residues. Germline V lookup: CDR1 LNHDA, CDR2 SQIVND (reference sequence). The V segment lost 2 bases and the J segment 7 bases; nucleotides outside the gene matches: 16. CDR3 loop: CASSILFGRDRGRQNTQYF. CDR3 nucleotide sequence: TGTGCCAGTAGTATACTATTCGGGCGGGACAGGGGGCGGCAAAATACGCAGTATTTT.

V and J are TRBV7-9 and TRBJ2-5; D is uncertain. The V end was cut by 5 bases, the J end by 2 bases, with 3 bases between. The V gene's germline CDR1 is SEHNR and CDR2 FQNEAQ (reference sequence). The CDR3 has 11 residues. The CDR3 DNA reads TGTGCCAGCAGCCAACAAGAGACCCAGTACTTC. Protein: CASSQQETQYF.

This clone came up a few times. The genes are TRBV10-1 and TRBJ1-6; D ambiguous. In germline, CDR1 is WNHNN, CDR2 SYGVQD (reference sequence). V was pared by 5 bases and J by 7 bases, with 6 bases between. The CDR3 is 12 amino acids. The CDR3 sequence: CASSKLNSPLHF. In DNA, the CDR3 is TGCGCCAGCAGTAAACTCAATTCACCCCTCCACTTT.

This chain links TRBV6-5 with TRBJ2-7, with D possibly matching TRBD2 (5 bases). The CDR3 is made up of 11 amino acids. Trimming stripped 7 bases from V and 6 bases from J, with 10 bases between. Germline CDR1 is MNHEY and CDR2 is SVGAGI. This CDR3 is CASKERAEQYV. In DNA form, the CDR3 reads TGTGCCAGCAAGGAGAGGGCCGAGCAGTACGTC.

The CDR3 sequence is CASSGQGEDYTF. Written as DNA, the CDR3 is TGTGCCAGCAGCGGACAGGGGGAGGACTACACCTTC. The chain links TRBV13 to TRBJ1-2, with 10 nucleotides matching TRBD1. From germline, CDR1 is PRHDT and CDR2 FYEKMQ (reference sequence). With 5 bases clipped from V and 10 bases from J, the junction kept 4 bases outside the gene matches. CDR3 length equals 12 residues.

The chain uses TRBV7-5 and TRBJ1-1. TRBV7-5 is noted as a pseudogene. CDR3 length equals 15 residues. This CDR3 reads CARSPRGGRNTEAFF. The CDR3 DNA follows: TGTGCCAGAAGTCCCCGGGGGGGCCGGAACACTGAAGCTTTCTTT.